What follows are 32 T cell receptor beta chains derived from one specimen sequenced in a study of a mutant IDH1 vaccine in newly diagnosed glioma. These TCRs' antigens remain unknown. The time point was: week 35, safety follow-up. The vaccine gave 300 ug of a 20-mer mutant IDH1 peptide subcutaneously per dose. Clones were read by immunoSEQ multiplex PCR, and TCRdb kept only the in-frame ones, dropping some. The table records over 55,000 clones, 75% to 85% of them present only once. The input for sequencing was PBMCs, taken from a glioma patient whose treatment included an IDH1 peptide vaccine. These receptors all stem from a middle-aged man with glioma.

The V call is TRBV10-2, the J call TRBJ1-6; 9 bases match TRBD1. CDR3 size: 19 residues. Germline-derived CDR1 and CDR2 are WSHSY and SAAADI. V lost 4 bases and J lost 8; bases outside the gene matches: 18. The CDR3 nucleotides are TGCGCCAGCAGTGGTTTAGCGGACAGGGGCGGTAAGAGGGATTCACCCCTCCACTTT. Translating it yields CASSGLADRGGKRDSPLHF.

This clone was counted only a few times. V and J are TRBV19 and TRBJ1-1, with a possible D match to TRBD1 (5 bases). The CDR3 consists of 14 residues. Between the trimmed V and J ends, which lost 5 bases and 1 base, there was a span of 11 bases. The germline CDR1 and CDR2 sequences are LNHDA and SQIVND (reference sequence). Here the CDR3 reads CASSPHRKNTEAFF. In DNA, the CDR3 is TGTGCCAGTAGTCCACACAGGAAGAACACTGAAGCTTTCTTT.

This CDR3 reads CASSFPGTGGSSYEQYF. CDR3 nucleotide sequence: TGCGCCAGCAGCTTTCCCGGGACAGGGGGGAGCTCCTACGAGCAGTACTTC. The rearrangement links TRBV5-1 to TRBJ2-7; 11 nucleotides align to TRBD1. Trimming took 2 bases from V and 0 from J; bases not matched to a gene: 7. The CDR3 consists of 17 residues. Looked up from germline, CDR1 is SGHRS and CDR2 is YFSETQ.

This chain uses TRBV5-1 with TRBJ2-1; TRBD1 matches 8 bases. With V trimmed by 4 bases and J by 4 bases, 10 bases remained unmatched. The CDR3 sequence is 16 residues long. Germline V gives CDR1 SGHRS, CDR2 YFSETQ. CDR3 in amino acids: CASSRGPGTGYNEQFF. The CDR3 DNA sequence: TGCGCCAGCAGCCGAGGACCGGGGACAGGTTACAATGAGCAGTTCTTC.

As DNA, the CDR3 is TGTGCCAGCAGCTTGGGACAGTATAGGCATGAGCAGTTCTTC. Its translation is CASSLGQYRHEQFF. V usage is TRBV5-6 and J usage is TRBJ2-1; perhaps TRBD1 as D (5 bases). Trimming took off 0 bases at V and 8 bases at J, with 12 bases between the two ends. The CDR3 has 14 residues. CDR1 is SGHDT and CDR2 is YYEEEE in the germline V gene.

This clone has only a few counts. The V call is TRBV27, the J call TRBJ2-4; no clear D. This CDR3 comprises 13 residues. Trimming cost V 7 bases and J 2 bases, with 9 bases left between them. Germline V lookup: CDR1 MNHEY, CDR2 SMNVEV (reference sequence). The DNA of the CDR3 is TGTGCCAGCATGGGGATGTCCAAAAACATTCAGTACTTC. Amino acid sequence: CASMGMSKNIQYF.

The CDR3 here is CASRRDTEAFF. In DNA, the CDR3 is TGCGCCAGCAGGCGGGACACTGAAGCTTTCTTT. The chain combines TRBV5-1 with TRBJ1-1; D is unresolved. The V end lost 5 bases, the J end lost 3 bases, and 5 bases lay between the germline ends. The CDR3 loop spans 11 amino acids. In germline, CDR1 is SGHRS, CDR2 YFSETQ. Based on the CDR3 plus reference TRBV5-1 and TRBJ1-1, the full variable domain is KAGVTQTPRYLIKTRGQQVTLSCSPISGHRSVSWYQQTPGQGLQFLFEYFSETQRNKGNFPGRFSGRQFSNSRSEMNVSTLELGDSALYLCASRRDTEAFFGQGTRLTVV.

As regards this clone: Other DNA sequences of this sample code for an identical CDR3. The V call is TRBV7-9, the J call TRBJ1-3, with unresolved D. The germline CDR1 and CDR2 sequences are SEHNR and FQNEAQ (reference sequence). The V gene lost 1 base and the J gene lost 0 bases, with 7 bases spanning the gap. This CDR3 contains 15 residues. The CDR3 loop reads CASSLGPISGNTIYF. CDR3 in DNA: TGTGCCAGCAGCTTAGGACCGATCTCTGGAAACACCATATATTTT.

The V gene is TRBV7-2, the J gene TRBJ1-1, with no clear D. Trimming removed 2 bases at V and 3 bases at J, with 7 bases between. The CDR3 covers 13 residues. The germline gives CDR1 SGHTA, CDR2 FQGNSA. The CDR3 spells CASSLIGDTEAFF. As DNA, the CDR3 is TGTGCCAGCAGCTTAATCGGGGACACTGAAGCTTTCTTT.

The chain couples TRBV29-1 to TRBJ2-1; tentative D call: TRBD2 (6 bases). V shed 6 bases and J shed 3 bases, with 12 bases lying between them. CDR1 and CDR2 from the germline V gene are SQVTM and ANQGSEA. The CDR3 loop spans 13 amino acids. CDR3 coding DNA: TGCAGCGTCCCAGGGCGGGACTACAATGAGCAGTTCTTC. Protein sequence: CSVPGRDYNEQFF.

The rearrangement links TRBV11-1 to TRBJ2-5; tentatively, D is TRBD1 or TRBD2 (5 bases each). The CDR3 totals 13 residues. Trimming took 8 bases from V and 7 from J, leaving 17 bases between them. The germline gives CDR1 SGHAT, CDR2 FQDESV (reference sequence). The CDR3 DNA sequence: TGTGCCAGCGGACGGGACGCCTCGGGGACCCAGTACTTC. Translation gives CASGRDASGTQYF.

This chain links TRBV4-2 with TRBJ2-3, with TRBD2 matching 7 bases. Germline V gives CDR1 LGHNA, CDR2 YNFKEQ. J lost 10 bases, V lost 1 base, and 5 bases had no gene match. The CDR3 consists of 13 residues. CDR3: CASSQVAGIAQYF. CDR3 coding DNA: TGTGCCAGCAGCCAAGTAGCGGGCATAGCGCAGTATTTT.

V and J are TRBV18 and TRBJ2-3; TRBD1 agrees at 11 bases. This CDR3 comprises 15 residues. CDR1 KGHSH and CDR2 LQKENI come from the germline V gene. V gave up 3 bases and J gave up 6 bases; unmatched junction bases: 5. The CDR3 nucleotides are TGTGCCAGCTCACCGGGCCGGACAGGGGGCGATACGCAGTATTTT. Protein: CASSPGRTGGDTQYF.

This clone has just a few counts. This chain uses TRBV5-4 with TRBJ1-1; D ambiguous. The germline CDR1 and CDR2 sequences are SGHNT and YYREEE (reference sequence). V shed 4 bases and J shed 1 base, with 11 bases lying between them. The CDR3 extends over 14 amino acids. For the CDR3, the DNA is TGTGCCAGCAGCCCGGGTAGGCGGAACACTGAAGCTTTCTTT. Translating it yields CASSPGRRNTEAFF.

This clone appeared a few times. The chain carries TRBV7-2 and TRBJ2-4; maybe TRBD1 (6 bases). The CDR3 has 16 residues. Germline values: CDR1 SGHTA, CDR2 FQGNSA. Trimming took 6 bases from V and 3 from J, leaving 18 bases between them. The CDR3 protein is CASSPRDNHRKNIQYF. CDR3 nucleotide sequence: TGTGCCAGCAGTCCCCGGGACAACCATCGCAAAAACATTCAGTACTTC.

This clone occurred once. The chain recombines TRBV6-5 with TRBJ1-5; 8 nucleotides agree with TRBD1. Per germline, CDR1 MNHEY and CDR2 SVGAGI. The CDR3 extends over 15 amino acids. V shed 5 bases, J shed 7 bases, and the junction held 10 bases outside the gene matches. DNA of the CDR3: TGTGCCAGCAGTGCCGACGCAGGGGGCTGGCAGCCCCAGCATTTT. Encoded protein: CASSADAGGWQPQHF.

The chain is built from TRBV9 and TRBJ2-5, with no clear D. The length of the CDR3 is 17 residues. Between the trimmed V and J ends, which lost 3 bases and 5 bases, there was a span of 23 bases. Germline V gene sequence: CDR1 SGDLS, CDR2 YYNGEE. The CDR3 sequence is CASSAHLLGSPEETQYF. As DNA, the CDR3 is TGTGCCAGCAGCGCCCACCTCCTTGGGTCTCCCGAGGAGACCCAGTACTTC.

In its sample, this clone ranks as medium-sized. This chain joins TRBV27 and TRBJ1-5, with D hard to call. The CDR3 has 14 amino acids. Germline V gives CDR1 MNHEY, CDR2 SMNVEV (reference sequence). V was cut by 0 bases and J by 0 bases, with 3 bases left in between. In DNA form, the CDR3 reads TGTGCCAGCAGTTTATCAACTAGCAATCAGCCCCAGCATTTT. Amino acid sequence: CASSLSTSNQPQHF.

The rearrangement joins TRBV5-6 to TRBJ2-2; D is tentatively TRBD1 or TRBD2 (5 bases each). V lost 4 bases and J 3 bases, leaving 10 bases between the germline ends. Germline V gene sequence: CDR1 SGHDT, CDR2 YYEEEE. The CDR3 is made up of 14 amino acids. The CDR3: CASSRDADTGELFF. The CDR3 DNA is TGTGCCAGCAGCCGGGACGCTGACACCGGGGAGCTGTTTTTT.

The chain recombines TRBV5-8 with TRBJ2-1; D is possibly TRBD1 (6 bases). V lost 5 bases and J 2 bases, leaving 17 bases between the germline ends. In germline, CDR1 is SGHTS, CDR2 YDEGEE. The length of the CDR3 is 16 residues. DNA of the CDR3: TGTGCCAGCAGTCGATACAGGGAAAGAACCTACAATGAGCAGTTCTTC. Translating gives CASSRYRERTYNEQFF. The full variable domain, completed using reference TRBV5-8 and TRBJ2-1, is EAGVTQSPTHLIKTRGQQATLRCSPISGHTSVYWYQQALGLGLQFLLWYDEGEERNRGNFPPRFSGRQFPNYSSELNVNALELEDSALYLCASSRYRERTYNEQFFGPGTRLTVL.

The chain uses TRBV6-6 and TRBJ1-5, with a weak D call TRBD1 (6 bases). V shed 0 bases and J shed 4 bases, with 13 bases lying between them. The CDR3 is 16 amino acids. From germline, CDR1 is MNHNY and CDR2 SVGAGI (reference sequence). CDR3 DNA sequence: TGTGCCAGCAGTTACTCGGGCGCAGGGGCTAATCAGCCCCAGCATTTT. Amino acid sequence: CASSYSGAGANQPQHF.

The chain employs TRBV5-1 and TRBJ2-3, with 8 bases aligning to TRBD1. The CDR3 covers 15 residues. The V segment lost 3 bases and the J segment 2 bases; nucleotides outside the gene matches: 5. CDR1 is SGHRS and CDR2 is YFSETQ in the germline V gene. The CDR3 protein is CASSWGTGFTDTQYF. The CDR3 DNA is TGCGCCAGCAGCTGGGGGACAGGATTCACAGATACGCAGTATTTT.

CDR3 DNA: TGTGCCAGCAGCATCCCACAGGGGAAAAACATTCAGTACTTC. Amino acid sequence: CASSIPQGKNIQYF. V gene TRBV7-2 combines with J gene TRBJ2-4; 7 bases map to TRBD1. Germline V gene lookup returns CDR1 SGHTA and CDR2 FQGNSA. Losses at the gene ends were 5 bases for V and 4 bases for J; bases not matched to a gene: 5. This CDR3 comprises 14 residues.

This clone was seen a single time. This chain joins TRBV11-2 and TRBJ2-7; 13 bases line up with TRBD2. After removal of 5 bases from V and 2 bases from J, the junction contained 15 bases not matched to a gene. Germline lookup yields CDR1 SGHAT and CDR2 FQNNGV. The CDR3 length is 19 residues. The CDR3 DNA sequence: TGTGCCAGCAGCCGGACTAGCGGGAGATCAGAATTAGTGGCCTACGAGCAGTACTTC. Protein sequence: CASSRTSGRSELVAYEQYF. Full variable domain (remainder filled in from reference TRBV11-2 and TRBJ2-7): EAGVAQSPRYKIIEKRQSVAFWCNPISGHATLYWYQQILGQGPKLLIQFQNNGVVDDSQLPKDRFSAERLKGVDSTLKIQPAKLEDSAVYLCASSRTSGRSELVAYEQYFGPGTRLTVT.

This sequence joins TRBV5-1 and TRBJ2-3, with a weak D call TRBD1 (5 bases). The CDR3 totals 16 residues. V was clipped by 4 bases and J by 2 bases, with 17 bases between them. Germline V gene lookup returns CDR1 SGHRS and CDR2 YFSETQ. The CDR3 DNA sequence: TGCGCCAGCAGCCTGGGGCAGGGCAGGATCACAGATACGCAGTATTTT. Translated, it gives CASSLGQGRITDTQYF.

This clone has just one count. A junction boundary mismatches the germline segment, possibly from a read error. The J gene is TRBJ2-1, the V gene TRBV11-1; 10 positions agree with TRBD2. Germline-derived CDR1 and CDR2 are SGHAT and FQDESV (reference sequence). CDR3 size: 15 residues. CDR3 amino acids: CASSPKVLAGNEQFF. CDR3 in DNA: TGCGCCAGCAGCCCCAAGGTACTAGCGGGAAATGAGCAGTTCTTC.

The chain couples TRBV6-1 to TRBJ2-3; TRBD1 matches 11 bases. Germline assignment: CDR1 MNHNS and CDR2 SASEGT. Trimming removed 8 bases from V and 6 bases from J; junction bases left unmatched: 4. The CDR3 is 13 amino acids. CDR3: CASRTGGADTQYF. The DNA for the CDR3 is TGTGCCAGCCGGACAGGGGGCGCCGATACGCAGTATTTT.

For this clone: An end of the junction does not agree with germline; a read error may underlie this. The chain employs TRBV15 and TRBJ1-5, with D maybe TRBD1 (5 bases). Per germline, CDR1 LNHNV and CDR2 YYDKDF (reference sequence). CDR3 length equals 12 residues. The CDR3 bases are TGTGCCACCGGTAGCCGGAGGGGCTCCCAACATTTT. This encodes CATGSRRGSQHF.

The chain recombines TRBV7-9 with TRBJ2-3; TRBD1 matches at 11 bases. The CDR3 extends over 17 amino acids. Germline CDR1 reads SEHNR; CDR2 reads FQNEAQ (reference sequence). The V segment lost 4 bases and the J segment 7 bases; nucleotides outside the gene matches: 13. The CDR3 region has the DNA TGTGCCAGCAGCTCATCCGGGACAGGGGGTGAATTGAATACGCAGTATTTT. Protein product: CASSSSGTGGELNTQYF.

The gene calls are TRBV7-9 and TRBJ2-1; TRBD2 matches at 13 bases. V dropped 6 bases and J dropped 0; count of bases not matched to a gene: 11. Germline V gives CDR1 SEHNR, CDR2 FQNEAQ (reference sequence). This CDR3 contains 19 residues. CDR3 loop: CASSGTSGTTRFSYNEQFF. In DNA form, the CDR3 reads TGTGCCAGCAGTGGGACTAGCGGGACAACCCGATTCTCCTACAATGAGCAGTTCTTC.

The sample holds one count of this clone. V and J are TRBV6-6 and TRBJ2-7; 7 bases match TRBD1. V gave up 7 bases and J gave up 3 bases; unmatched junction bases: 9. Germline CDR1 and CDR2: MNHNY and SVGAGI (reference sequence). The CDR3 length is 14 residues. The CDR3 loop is CASTSRRDSYEQYF. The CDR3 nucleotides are TGTGCCAGCACCAGTCGACGGGACAGCTACGAGCAGTACTTC.

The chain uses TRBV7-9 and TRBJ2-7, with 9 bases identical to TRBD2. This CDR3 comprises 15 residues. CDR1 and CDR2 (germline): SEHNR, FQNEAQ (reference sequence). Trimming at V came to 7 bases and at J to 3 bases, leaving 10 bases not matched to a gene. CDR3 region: CASKGGSGGLYEQYF. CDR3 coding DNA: TGTGCCAGCAAGGGTGGTAGCGGGGGACTCTACGAGCAGTACTTC.